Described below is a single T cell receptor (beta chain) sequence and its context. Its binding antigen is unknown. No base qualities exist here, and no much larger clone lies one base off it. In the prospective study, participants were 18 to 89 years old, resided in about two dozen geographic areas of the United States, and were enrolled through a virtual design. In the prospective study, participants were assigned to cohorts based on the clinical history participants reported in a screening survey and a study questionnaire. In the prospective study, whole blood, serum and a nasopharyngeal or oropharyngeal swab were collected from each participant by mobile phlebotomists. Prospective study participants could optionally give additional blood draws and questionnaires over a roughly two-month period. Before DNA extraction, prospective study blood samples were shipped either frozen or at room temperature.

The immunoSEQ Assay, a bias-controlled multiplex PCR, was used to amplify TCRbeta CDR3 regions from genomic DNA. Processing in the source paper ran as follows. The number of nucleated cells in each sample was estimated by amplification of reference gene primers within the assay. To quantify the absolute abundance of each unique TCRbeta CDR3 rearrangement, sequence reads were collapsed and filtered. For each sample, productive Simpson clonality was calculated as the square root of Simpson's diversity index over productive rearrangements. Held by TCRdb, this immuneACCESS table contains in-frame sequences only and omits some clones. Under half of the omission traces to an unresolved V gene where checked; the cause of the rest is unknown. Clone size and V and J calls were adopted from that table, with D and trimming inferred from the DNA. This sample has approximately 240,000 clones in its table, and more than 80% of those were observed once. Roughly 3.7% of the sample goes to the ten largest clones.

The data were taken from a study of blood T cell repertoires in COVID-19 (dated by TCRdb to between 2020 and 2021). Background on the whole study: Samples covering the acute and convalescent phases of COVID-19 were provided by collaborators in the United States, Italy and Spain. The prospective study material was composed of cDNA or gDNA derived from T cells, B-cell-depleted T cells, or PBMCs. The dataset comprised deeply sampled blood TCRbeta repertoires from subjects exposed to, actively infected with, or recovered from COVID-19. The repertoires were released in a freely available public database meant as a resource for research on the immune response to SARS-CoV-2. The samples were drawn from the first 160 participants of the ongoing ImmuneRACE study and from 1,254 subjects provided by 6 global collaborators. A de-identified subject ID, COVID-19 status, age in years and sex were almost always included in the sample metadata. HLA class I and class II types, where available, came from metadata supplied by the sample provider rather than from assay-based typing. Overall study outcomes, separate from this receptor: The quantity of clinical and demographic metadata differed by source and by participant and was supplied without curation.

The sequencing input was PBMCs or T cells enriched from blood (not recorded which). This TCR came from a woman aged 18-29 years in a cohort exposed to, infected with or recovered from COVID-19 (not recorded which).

This receptor has the CDR3 CASQYGQGQETQYF. The sequenced DNA: TGTGCCAGTCAGTACGGACAGGGACAAGAGACCCAGTACTTC. The rearrangement combines TRBV19 with TRBJ2-5; a stretch of 8 junction bases matches TRBD1. Trimming removed 8 bases from V and 2 bases from J; the gene matches leave 7 bases unexplained. CDR1 and CDR2 are drawn from the germline V gene (reference sequence): LNHDA, SQIVND. From the cysteine through the phenylalanine, the CDR3 covers 14 amino acids. Kept here is only the CDR3 DNA, which spans 42 bases and is read in frame from base 1.